This TCR beta chain was sequenced for a study of blood T cell repertoires in COVID-19. Study at large: Samples of COVID-19 (acute and convalescent) were obtained from the United States, Italy and Spain. From T cells, B-cell-depleted T cells, or PBMCs came the material, which was cDNA or gDNA.

Per the authors' pipeline: Scientists estimated how many nucleated cells there were by amplifying reference gene primers. Produced via immunoSEQ multiplex PCR; TCRdb's table is partial and in-frame only. That table gives V, J and clone size, and the DNA gave D and trimming. Of some 150,000 clones listed, 80% are singletons. Germline lookup yields CDR1 LNHDA and CDR2 SQIVND (reference sequence). The CDR3 is 14 amino acids. V shed 4 bases and J shed 4 bases, with 13 bases lying between them. This TCR was recovered from a man in his fifties or sixties with acute or convalescent COVID-19. This chain links TRBV19 with TRBJ2-5, with a possible D match to TRBD2 (6 bases). Material for sequencing was peripheral blood. DNA of the CDR3: TGTGCCAGTAGTACCCCGGGAGCGGGAGAGACCCAGTACTTC. Protein: CASSTPGAGETQYF.